This is a list of T cell receptor beta chains from one sample in a study of cytomegalovirus exposure and HLA in healthy donors. Libraries were prepared by immunoSEQ multiplex PCR; TCRdb keeps only in-frame clonotypes and omits some of them. Of 270,000 or so clones in the sample, around 90% were seen once. Specimen: PBMCs. The receptors were sampled from a girl aged 2 to 10 in good health and CMV-seronegative. The CDR3 runs from the conserved cysteine through the conserved F or W. D genes are given only for firm matches. Size is omitted from some rows. Given values are once, few, many or a class for expanded clones.

TRBD2 | NA | TRBJ2-1 | TRBV19 | CASSIQALLAGQYNEQFF | TGTGCCAGTAGTATTCAGGCCCTACTAGCGGGGCAATACAATGAGCAGTTCTTC
TRBD2 | NA | TRBJ2-3 | TRBV29-1 | CSVEGKSRGLAGAEDTQYF | TGCAGCGTTGAAGGTAAAAGTCGAGGACTAGCGGGAGCAGAAGATACGCAGTATTTT
NA | once | TRBJ2-7 | TRBV14 | CASSQAGTSNRYF | TGTGCCAGCAGCCAAGCCGGGACATCGAATCGGTACTTC
NA | once | TRBJ1-1 | TRBV4-2 | CASSQDGSSGTEAFF | TGTGCCAGCAGCCAAGATGGCTCTTCGGGCACTGAAGCTTTCTTT
NA | NA | TRBJ1-2 | TRBV18 | CASSPTGVGYTF | TGTGCCAGCTCACCAACCGGGGTGGGCTACACCTTC
NA | NA | TRBJ2-7 | TRBV19 | CASSGDSSRYEQYF | TGTGCCAGTAGTGGGGACTCAAGCCGCTACGAGCAGTACTTC
NA | NA | TRBJ2-7 | TRBV20-1 | CSANGGAQYF | TGCAGTGCTAATGGGGGGGCCCAGTACTTC
NA | NA | TRBJ2-5 | TRBV25-1 | CASSELAETQYF | TGTGCCAGCAGTGAATTGGCAGAGACCCAGTACTTC
TRBD1 | NA | TRBJ1-5 | TRBV6-5 | CASSPGTGDQPQHF | TGTGCCAGCAGCCCCGGGACAGGGGATCAGCCCCAGCATTTT
TRBD1 | NA | TRBJ1-2 | TRBV18 | CASSPGTGGGYTF | TGTGCCAGCTCACCAGGGACAGGGGGAGGCTACACCTTC
NA | NA | TRBJ1-3 | TRBV6-6 | CASSRARVSGNTIYF | TGTGCCAGCAGCCGGGCCAGGGTCTCTGGAAACACCATATATTTT
TRBD2 | NA | TRBJ2-7 | TRBV7-9 | CSSSFSGEAIYEQYF | TGTTCCAGCAGCTTCAGCGGGGAGGCGATCTACGAGCAGTACTTC
TRBD1 | NA | TRBJ1-4 | TRBV28 | CASTLGQGREKLFF | TGTGCCAGCACCTTAGGACAGGGACGTGAAAAACTGTTTTTT
NA | NA | TRBJ2-3 | TRBV19 | CASANPAGSSTDTQYF | TGTGCCAGCGCCAACCCGGCGGGGTCTAGCACAGATACGCAGTATTTT
NA | NA | TRBJ1-6 | TRBV2 | CASSELKDRRSNSPLHF | TGTGCCAGCAGTGAATTGAAGGACAGAAGGAGTAATTCACCCCTCCACTTT
NA | NA | TRBJ1-1 | TRBV2 | CASSEYGGGTEAFF | TGTGCCAGCAGTGAATATGGGGGGGGCACTGAAGCTTTCTTT
NA | NA | TRBJ2-2 | TRBV5-1 | CASSGFRGDTGELFF | TGCGCCAGCAGCGGGTTCAGGGGCGACACCGGGGAGCTGTTTTTT
NA | NA | TRBJ2-1 | TRBV18 | CASSPPMQSQDEQFF | TGTGCCAGCTCACCACCCATGCAAAGTCAGGATGAGCAGTTCTTC
TRBD1 | NA | TRBJ1-1 | TRBV6-5 | CASSSTGVHMNTEAFF | TGTGCCAGCAGTTCGACAGGGGTTCACATGAACACTGAAGCTTTCTTT
TRBD2 | NA | TRBJ2-1 | TRBV9 | CASSVVPSGLGEQFF | TGTGCCAGCAGCGTAGTGCCTAGCGGGCTCGGTGAGCAGTTCTTC
TRBD1 | NA | TRBJ1-5 | TRBV7-9 | CASTPGQGVEQPQHF | TGTGCCAGCACCCCGGGACAGGGGGTTGAACAGCCCCAGCATTTT
TRBD1 | NA | TRBJ1-1 | TRBV6-1 | CASSWQGGTEAFF | TGTGCCAGCAGTTGGCAGGGGGGAACTGAAGCTTTCTTT
TRBD2 | NA | TRBJ2-3 | TRBV9 | CASSAKAGGPADTQYF | TGTGCCAGCAGCGCGAAAGCGGGGGGGCCAGCAGATACGCAGTATTTT
NA | NA | TRBJ1-5 | TRBV28 | CASSPGLTNQPQHF | TGTGCCAGCAGTCCGGGACTAACCAATCAGCCCCAGCATTTT
TRBD1 | NA | TRBJ2-5 | TRBV6-5 | CASSFLQTGLAETQYF | TGTGCCAGCAGTTTCCTCCAGACAGGGCTCGCGGAGACCCAGTACTTC
NA | once | TRBJ1-6 | TRBV13 | CASSLRELNSPLHF | TGTGCCAGCAGCTTACGGGAATTAAATTCACCCCTCCACTTT
TRBD2 | NA | TRBJ2-7 | TRBV6-5 | CASSPPGGSSYEQYF | TGTGCCAGCAGCCCCCCGGGGGGGAGCTCCTACGAGCAGTACTTC
TRBD1 | NA | TRBJ2-5 | TRBV28 | CASTGQGETQYF | TGTGCCAGCACCGGACAGGGGGAGACCCAGTACTTC
NA | NA | TRBJ1-2 | TRBV11-2 | CASSNDRNYGYTF | TGTGCCAGCAGCAACGACAGAAACTATGGCTACACCTTC
NA | NA | TRBJ1-6 | TRBV9 | CASSDRESYNSPLHF | TGTGCCAGCAGCGACAGGGAGTCCTATAATTCACCCCTCCACTTT
NA | NA | TRBJ1-4 | TRBV27 | CASSFDGRGTNEKLFF | TGTGCCAGCAGTTTCGACGGCCGGGGGACTAATGAAAAACTGTTTTTT
NA | once | TRBJ1-4 | TRBV15 | CATSRDFLQFEIF | TGTGCCACCAGCAGAGATTTTTTACAGTTTGAGATTTTT
TRBD1 | NA | TRBJ2-7 | TRBV6-1 | CASSPSRDRSYEQYF | TGTGCCAGCAGCCCATCCCGGGACAGATCCTACGAGCAGTACTTC
TRBD2 | NA | TRBJ2-1 | TRBV12-5 | CASGANGLAGVPWVDEQFF | TGTGCTAGTGGTGCGAACGGACTAGCGGGAGTCCCGTGGGTCGATGAGCAGTTCTTC
NA | NA | TRBJ2-1 | TRBV5-1 | CASSRLMGAAGPRGNEQFF | TGCGCCAGCAGCCGTCTCATGGGGGCAGCGGGGCCCCGTGGGAATGAGCAGTTCTTC
NA | NA | TRBJ1-5 | TRBV5-8 | CASSLEGGNQPQHF | TGTGCCAGCAGCTTGGAGGGGGGCAATCAGCCCCAGCATTTT
NA | NA | TRBJ1-4 | TRBV30 | CASGFRASNEKLFF | TGTGCCTCAGGATTCAGGGCTTCTAATGAAAAACTGTTTTTT
NA | NA | TRBJ2-7 | TRBV19 | CASSIDPQAREQYF | TGTGCCAGTAGTATAGATCCCCAGGCACGCGAGCAGTACTTC